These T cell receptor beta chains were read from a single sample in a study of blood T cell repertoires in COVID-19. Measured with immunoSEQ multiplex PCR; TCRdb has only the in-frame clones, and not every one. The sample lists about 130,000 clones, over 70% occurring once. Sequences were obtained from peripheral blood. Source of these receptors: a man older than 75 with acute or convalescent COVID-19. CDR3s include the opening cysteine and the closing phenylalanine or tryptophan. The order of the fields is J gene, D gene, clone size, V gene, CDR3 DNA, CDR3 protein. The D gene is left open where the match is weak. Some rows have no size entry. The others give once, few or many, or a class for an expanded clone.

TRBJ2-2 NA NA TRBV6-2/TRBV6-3 TGTGCCAGCAGTTACGTCCAAGCGGGCACCGGGGAGCTGTTTTTT CASSYVQAGTGELFF
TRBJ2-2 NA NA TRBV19 TGTGCCAGTAGTATTATAGGGGCAGCGAAATCGAACACCGGGGAGCTGTTTTTT CASSIIGAAKSNTGELFF
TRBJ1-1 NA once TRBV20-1 TGCAGTGCTCCCTCGGGGGGCAAAGCTTTCTTT CSAPSGGKAFF
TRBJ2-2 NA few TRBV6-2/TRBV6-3 TGTGCCAGCAGCAACATGGTTATGGGGGAGCTGTTTTTT CASSNMVMGELFF
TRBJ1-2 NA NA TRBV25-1 TGTGCCAGCAGCCTTGACAGTTTTGGAGGCTACACCTTC CASSLDSFGGYTF
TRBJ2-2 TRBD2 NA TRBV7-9 TGTGCCAGCAGTAATGAGCGGGATGGGTACACCGGGGAGCTGTTTTTT CASSNERDGYTGELFF
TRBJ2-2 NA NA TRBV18 TGTGCCAGCTCACTGCCCAGTACGAACACCGGGGAGCTGTTTTTT CASSLPSTNTGELFF
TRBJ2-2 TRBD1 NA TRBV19 TGTGCCAGTAGTACGGCGCCACGGGGACAGGGGCACACCGGGGAGCTGTTTTTT CASSTAPRGQGHTGELFF
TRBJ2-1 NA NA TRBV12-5 TGTGCTAGTGGCCTCCTACTGGGACACAGATCACACTACAATGAGCAGTTCTTC CASGLLLGHRSHYNEQFF
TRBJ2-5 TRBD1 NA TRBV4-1 TGCGCCAGCAGCCAAGGACAGGGAGAGACCCAGTACTTC CASSQGQGETQYF